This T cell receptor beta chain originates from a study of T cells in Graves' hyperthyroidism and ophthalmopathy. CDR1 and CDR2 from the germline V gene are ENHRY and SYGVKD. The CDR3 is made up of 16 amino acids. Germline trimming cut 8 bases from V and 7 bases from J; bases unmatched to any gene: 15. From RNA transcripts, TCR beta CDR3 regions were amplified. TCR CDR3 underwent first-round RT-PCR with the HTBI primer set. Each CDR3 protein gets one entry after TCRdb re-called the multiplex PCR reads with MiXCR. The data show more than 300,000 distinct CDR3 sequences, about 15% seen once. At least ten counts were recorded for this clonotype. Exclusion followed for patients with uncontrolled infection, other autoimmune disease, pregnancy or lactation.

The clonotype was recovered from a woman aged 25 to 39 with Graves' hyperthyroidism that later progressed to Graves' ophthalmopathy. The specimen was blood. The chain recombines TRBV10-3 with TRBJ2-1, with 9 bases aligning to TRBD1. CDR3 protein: CAIGGERQGVWNEQFF. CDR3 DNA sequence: TGTGCCATCGGGGGTGAGAGACAGGGGGTCTGGAATGAGCAGTTCTTC.